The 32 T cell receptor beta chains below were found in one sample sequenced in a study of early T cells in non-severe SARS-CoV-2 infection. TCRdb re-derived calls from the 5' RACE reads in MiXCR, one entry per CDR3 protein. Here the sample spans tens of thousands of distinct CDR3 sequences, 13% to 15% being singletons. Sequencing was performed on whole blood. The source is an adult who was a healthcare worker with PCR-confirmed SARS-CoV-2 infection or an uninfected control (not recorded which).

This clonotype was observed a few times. CDR3 sequence (DNA): TGTGCCACCAGCAGAGATAAGGCCGACAGACGGTATGGCTACACCTTC. Protein: CATSRDKADRRYGYTF. The V call is TRBV15, the J call TRBJ1-2; D may be TRBD1 (5 bases). Germline V CDR1 and CDR2: LNHNV, YYDKDF (reference sequence). V shed 0 bases and J shed 5 bases, with 16 bases lying between them. The CDR3 spans 16 residues.

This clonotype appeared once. The CDR3 here is CSVVPGFNQPQHF. As DNA, the CDR3 is TGCAGCGTTGTCCCAGGGTTCAATCAGCCCCAGCATTTT. V is TRBV29-1 and J is TRBJ1-5; a weak D match, TRBD1 (5 bases). V was cut by 4 bases and J by 3 bases, with 10 bases left in between. This CDR3 comprises 13 residues. Germline CDR1 is SQVTM and CDR2 is ANQGSEA.

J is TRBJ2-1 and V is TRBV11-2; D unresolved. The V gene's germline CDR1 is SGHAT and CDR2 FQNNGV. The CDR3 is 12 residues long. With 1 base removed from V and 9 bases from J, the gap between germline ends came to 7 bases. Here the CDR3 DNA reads TGTGCCAGCAGCTTAGGAGAGGCTGAGCAGTTCTTC. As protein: CASSLGEAEQFF.

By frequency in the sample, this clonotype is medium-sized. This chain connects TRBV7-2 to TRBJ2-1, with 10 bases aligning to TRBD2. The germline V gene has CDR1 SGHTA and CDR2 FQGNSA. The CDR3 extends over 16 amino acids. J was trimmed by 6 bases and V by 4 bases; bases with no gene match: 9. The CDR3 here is CASSSRAGGLGNEQFF. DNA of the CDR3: TGTGCCAGCAGCTCCCGAGCGGGAGGGTTGGGCAATGAGCAGTTCTTC.

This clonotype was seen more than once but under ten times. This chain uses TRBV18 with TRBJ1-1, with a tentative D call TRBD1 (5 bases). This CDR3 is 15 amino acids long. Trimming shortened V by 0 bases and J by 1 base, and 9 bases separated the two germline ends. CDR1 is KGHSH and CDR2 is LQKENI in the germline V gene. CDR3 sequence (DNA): TGTGCCAGCTCACCACCGCAGGGTACGAACACTGAAGCTTTCTTT. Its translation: CASSPPQGTNTEAFF.

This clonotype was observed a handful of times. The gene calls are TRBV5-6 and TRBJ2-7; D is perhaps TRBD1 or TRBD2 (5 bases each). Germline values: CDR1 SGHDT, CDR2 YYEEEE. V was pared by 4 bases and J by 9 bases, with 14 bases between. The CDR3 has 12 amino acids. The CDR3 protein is CASSPGPALQYF. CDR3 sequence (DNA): TGTGCCAGCAGCCCGGGACCGGCTCTGCAGTACTTC.

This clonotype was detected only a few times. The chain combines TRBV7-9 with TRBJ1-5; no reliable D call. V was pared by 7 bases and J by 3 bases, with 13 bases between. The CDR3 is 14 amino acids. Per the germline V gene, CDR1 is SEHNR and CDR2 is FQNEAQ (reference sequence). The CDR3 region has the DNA TGTGCCAGCACCCAGGACGGGGTCAATCAGCCCCAGCATTTT. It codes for CASTQDGVNQPQHF.

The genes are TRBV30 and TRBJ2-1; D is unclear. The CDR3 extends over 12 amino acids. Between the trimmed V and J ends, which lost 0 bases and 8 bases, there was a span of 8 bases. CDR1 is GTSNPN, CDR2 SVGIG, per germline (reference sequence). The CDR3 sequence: CAWSVPGDEQFF. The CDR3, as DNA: TGTGCCTGGAGTGTACCAGGTGATGAGCAGTTCTTC.

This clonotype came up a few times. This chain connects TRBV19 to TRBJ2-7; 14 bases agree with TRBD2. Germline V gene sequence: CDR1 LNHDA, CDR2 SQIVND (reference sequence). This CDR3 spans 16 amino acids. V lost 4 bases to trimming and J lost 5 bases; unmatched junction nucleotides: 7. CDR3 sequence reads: CASSTGLAGVFNEQYF. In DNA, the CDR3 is TGTGCCAGTAGTACGGGACTAGCGGGAGTTTTCAACGAGCAGTACTTC. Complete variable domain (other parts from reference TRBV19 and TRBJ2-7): DGGITQSPKYLFRKEGQNVTLSCEQNLNHDAMYWYRQDPGQGLRLIYYSQIVNDFQKGDIAEGYSVSREKKESFPLTVTSAQKNPTAFYLCASSTGLAGVFNEQYFGPGTRLTVT.

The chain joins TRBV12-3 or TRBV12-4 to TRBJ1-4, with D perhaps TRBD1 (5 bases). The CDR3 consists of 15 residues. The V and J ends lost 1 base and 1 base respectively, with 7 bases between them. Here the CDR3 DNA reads TGTGCCAGCAGTTTAGGGCAGGGAACTAATGAAAAACTGTTTTTT. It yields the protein CASSLGQGTNEKLFF.

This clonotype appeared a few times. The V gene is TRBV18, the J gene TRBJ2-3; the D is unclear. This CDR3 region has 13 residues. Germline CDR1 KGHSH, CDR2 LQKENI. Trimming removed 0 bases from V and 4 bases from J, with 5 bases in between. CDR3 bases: TGTGCCAGCTCACCACCGGACGCAGATACGCAGTATTTT. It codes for CASSPPDADTQYF.

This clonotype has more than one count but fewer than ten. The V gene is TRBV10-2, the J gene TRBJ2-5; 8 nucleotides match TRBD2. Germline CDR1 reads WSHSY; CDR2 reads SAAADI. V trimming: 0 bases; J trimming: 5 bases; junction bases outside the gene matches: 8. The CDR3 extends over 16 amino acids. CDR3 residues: CASSESTAGDGETQYF. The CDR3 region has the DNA TGCGCCAGCAGTGAGTCGACAGCGGGAGACGGTGAGACCCAGTACTTC.

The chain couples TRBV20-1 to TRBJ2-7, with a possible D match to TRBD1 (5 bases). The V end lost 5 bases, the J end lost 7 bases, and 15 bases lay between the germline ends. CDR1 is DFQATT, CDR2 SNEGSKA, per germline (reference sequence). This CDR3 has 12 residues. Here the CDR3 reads CSAPDSSWEQYF. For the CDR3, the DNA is TGCAGTGCTCCAGACAGCTCGTGGGAGCAGTACTTC.

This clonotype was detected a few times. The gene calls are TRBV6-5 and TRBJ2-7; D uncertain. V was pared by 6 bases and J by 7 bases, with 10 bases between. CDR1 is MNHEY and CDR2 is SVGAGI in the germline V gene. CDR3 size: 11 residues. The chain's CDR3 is CASRLLYEQYF. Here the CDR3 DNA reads TGTGCCAGCAGACTCCTTTATGAGCAGTACTTC.

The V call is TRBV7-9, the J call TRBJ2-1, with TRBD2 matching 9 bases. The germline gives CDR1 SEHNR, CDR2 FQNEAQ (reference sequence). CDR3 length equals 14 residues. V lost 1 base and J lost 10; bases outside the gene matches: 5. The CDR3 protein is CASSLGGRVREQFF. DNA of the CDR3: TGTGCCAGCAGCTTAGGCGGGAGGGTTAGGGAGCAGTTCTTC.

CDR3: CASSPGTDQETQYF. The CDR3 DNA reads TGTGCCAGCTCACCGGGGACAGACCAAGAGACCCAGTACTTC. The genes are TRBV18 and TRBJ2-5, with TRBD1 matching 7 bases. Germline assignment: CDR1 KGHSH and CDR2 LQKENI. The CDR3 is 14 residues long. V shed 3 bases, J shed 0 bases, and the junction held 1 base outside the gene matches.

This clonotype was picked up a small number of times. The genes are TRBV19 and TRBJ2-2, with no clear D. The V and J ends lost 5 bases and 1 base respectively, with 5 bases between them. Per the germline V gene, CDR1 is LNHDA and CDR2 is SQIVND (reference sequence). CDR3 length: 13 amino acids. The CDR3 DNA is TGTGCCAGTAGTGGGCAGAACACCGGGGAGCTGTTTTTT. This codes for CASSGQNTGELFF.

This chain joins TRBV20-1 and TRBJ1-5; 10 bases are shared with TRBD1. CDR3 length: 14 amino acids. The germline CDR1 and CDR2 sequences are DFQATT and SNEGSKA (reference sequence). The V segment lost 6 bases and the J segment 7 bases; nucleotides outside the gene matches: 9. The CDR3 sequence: CSASKGTGEQPQHF. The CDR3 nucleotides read TGCAGTGCCTCGAAGGGGACAGGGGAACAGCCCCAGCATTTT.

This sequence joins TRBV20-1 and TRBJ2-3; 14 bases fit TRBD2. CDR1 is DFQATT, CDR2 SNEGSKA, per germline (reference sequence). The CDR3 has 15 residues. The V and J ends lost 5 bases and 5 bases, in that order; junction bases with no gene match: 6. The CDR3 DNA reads TGCAGTGCTCCGGGACTAGCGGGAGCGGAAGATACGCAGTATTTT. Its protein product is CSAPGLAGAEDTQYF.

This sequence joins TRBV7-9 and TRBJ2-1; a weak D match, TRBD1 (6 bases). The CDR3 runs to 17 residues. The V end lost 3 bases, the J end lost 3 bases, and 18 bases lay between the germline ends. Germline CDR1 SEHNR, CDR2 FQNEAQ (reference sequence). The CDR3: CASSFSPVQGLYNEQFF. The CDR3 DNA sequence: TGTGCCAGCAGCTTCTCTCCCGTGCAGGGGCTCTACAATGAGCAGTTCTTC.

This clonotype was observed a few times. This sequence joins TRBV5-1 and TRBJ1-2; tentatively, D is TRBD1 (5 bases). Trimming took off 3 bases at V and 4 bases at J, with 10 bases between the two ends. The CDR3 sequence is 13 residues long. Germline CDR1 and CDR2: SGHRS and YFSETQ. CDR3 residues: CASSSGTPYGYTF. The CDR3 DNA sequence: TGCGCCAGCAGCTCCGGGACCCCCTATGGCTACACCTTC.

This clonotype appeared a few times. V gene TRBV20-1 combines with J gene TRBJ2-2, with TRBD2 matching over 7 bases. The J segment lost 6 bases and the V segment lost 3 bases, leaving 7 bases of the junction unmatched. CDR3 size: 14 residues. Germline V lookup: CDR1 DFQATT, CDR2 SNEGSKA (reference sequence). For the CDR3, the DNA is TGCAGTGCTAGCTCAGGGAGGGCGTCCGGGGAGCTGTTTTTT. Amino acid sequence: CSASSGRASGELFF.

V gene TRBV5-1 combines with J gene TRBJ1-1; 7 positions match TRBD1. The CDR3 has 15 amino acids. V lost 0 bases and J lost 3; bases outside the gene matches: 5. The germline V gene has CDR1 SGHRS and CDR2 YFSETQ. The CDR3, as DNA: TGCGCCAGCAGCTTGGACGCGACAGGGTACACTGAAGCTTTCTTT. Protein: CASSLDATGYTEAFF.

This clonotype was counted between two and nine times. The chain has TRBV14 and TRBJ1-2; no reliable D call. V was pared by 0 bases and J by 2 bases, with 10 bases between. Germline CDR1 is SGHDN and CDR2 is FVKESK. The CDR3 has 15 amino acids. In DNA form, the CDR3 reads TGTGCCAGCAGCCAAGAGGTAGTGGGGAACTATGGCTACACCTTC. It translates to CASSQEVVGNYGYTF.

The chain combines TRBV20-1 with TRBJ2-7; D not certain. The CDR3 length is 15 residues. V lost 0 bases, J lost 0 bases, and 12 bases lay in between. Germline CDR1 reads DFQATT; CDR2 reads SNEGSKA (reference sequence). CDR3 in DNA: TGCAGTGCTAGAGAGGGCCTCCTAAGCTCCTACGAGCAGTACTTC. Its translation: CSAREGLLSSYEQYF.

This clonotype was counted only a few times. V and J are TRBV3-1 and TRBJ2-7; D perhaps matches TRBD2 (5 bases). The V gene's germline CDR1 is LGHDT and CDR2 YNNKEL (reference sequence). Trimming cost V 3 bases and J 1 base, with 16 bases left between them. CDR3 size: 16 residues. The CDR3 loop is CASSQNSPRGSYEQYF. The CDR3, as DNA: TGTGCCAGCAGCCAGAATTCCCCTCGGGGATCCTACGAGCAGTACTTC.

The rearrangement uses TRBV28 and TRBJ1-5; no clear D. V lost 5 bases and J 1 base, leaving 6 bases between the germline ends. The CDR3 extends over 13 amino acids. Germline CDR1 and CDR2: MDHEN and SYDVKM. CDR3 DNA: TGTGCCAGCAGTCGAGGGAGCAATCAGCCCCAGCATTTT. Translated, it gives CASSRGSNQPQHF.

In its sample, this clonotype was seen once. CDR3 coding DNA: TGTGCCAGCAGCCCGAGACAGGGACTAGCAGAAAATGAGCAGTTCTTC. Its translation: CASSPRQGLAENEQFF. The rearrangement links TRBV7-2 to TRBJ2-1; TRBD2 matches at 9 bases. Germline CDR1 is SGHTA and CDR2 is FQGNSA. This CDR3 contains 16 residues. V trimming: 5 bases; J trimming: 7 bases; junction bases outside the gene matches: 12.

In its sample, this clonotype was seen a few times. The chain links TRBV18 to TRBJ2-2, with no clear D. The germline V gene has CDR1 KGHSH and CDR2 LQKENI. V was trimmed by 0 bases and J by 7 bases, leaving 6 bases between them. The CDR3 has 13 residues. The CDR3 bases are TGTGCCAGCTCACCACCACTGGACGGGGAGCTGTTTTTT. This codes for CASSPPLDGELFF. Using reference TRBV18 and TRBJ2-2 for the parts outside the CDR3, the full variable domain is NAGVMQNPRHLVRRRGQEARLRCSPMKGHSHVYWYRQLPEEGLKFMVYLQKENIIDESGMPKERFSAEFPKEGPSILRIQQVVRGDSAAYFCASSPPLDGELFFGEGSRLTVL.

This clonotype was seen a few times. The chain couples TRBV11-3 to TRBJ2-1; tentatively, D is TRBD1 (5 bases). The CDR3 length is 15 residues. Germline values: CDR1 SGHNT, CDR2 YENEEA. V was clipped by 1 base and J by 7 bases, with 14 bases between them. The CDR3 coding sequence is TGTGCCAGCAGCTTAGGTGGCTCCAGGGTGAATGAGCAGTTCTTC. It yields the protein CASSLGGSRVNEQFF. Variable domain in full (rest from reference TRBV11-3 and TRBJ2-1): EAGVVQSPRYKIIEKKQPVAFWCNPISGHNTLYWYLQNLGQGPELLIRYENEEAVDDSQLPKDRFSAERLKGVDSTLKIQPAELGDSAVYLCASSLGGSRVNEQFFGPGTRLTVL.

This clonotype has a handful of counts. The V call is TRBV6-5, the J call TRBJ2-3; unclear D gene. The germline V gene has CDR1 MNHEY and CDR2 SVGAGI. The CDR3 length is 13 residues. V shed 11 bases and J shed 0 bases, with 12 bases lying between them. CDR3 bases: TGTGCCGTAACATTGGACAGCACAGATACGCAGTATTTT. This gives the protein CAVTLDSTDTQYF.

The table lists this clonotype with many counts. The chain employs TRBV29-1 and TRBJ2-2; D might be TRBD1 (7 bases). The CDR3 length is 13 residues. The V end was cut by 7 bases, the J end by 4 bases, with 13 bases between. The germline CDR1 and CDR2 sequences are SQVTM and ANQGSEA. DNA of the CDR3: TGCAGCGCGAACCAGGGGGGCACCGGGGAGCTGTTTTTT. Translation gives CSANQGGTGELFF.